Listed below are T cell receptor beta chains from one sample, sequenced in a study of CD8+ T cells in alopecia areata. Data came from immunoSEQ multiplex PCR; TCRdb stores just in-frame clones and leaves some out. The sample shows roughly 200,000 clones, roughly 53% of them seen only once. The sequencing here drew on CD8+ T cells sorted from blood, taken at week 24, from a patient treated with tofacitinib. These receptors all come from a human donor with alopecia areata. The CDR3 runs from the conserved cysteine through the conserved F or W. D genes are given only for firm matches. The size entry is marked missing in some rows and otherwise reads once, few, many or a size class.

V: TRBV6-1; size: NA; D: TRBD1; J: TRBJ1-2; DNA: TGTGCCAGCAGTGAACCAGGGGGGCAGAACTATGGCTACACCTTC; CDR3: CASSEPGGQNYGYTF
V: TRBV23-1; size: few; D: NA; J: TRBJ2-7; DNA: TGCGCCAGCCGGCATAACCCCTACTCCTCCTACGAGCAGTACTTC; CDR3: CASRHNPYSSYEQYF
V: TRBV30; size: NA; D: TRBD1; J: TRBJ1-6; DNA: TGTGCCTGGACCGACAGGGGGAATTCACCCCTCCACTTT; CDR3: CAWTDRGNSPLHF
V: TRBV4-1; size: NA; D: TRBD2; J: TRBJ2-7; DNA: TGCGCCAGCAGCCATGATTGGACTAGCGGGGGACCGCCTGACTTC; CDR3: CASSHDWTSGGPPDF
V: TRBV7-9; size: few; D: NA; J: TRBJ1-4; DNA: TGTGCCAGCAGCTTCGATGAAAAACTGTTTTTT; CDR3: CASSFDEKLFF
V: TRBV2; size: few; D: TRBD2; J: TRBJ2-2; DNA: TGTGCCAGCAGTTATTCTAGCGGATCAACGAACACCGGGGAGCTGTTTTTT; CDR3: CASSYSSGSTNTGELFF
V: TRBV29-1; size: NA; D: NA; J: TRBJ2-7; DNA: TGCAGCGTCTGGACCGGGGACACCTACGAGCAGTACTTC; CDR3: CSVWTGDTYEQYF
V: TRBV11-2; size: few; D: NA; J: TRBJ2-7; DNA: TGTGCCAGCAGGGGGTCCGAGCAGTACTTC; CDR3: CASRGSEQYF
V: TRBV13; size: NA; D: NA; J: TRBJ1-2; DNA: TGTGCCAGCAGCTCCGAAACGGGACTCCAGACAGACTATGGCTACACCTTC; CDR3: CASSSETGLQTDYGYTF
V: TRBV5-6; size: few; D: TRBD1; J: TRBJ1-5; DNA: TGTGCCAGCAGTCCCGGGACAGGGGTTCAGCCCCAGCATTTT; CDR3: CASSPGTGVQPQHF
V: TRBV29-1; size: few; D: NA; J: TRBJ1-2; DNA: TGCAGCGTTGACCGGGTGGGCTATGGCTACACCTTC; CDR3: CSVDRVGYGYTF
V: TRBV9; size: NA; D: NA; J: TRBJ1-6; DNA: TGTGCCAGCAGCGTAGAAAATTCACCCCTCCACTTT; CDR3: CASSVENSPLHF
V: TRBV11-2; size: NA; D: NA; J: TRBJ2-7; DNA: TGTGCCAGCGGGCCTCAGGGTCACGAGCAGTACTTC; CDR3: CASGPQGHEQYF
V: TRBV4-3; size: NA; D: NA; J: TRBJ2-1; DNA: TGCGCCAGCAGCCAAGGGCAGGGCCCCTACAATGAGCAGTTCTTC; CDR3: CASSQGQGPYNEQFF
V: TRBV29-1; size: NA; D: NA; J: TRBJ2-1; DNA: TGCAGCGTTGACCGGCGGGGCGACTACAATGAGCAGTTCTTC; CDR3: CSVDRRGDYNEQFF
V: TRBV18; size: few; D: NA; J: TRBJ2-5; DNA: TGTGCCAGCTCACCATCGGGGGGCGGCCAAGAGACCCAGTACTTC; CDR3: CASSPSGGGQETQYF
V: TRBV30; size: few; D: TRBD1; J: TRBJ1-2; DNA: TGTGCCTGGGACACCGGACAGGGTGGTAATGGCTACACCTTC; CDR3: CAWDTGQGGNGYTF
V: TRBV9; size: once; D: NA; J: TRBJ1-1; DNA: TGTGCCAGCAGCGGAGGCCTGAAGACTGAAGCTTTCTTT; CDR3: CASSGGLKTEAFF
V: TRBV14; size: NA; D: NA; J: TRBJ1-2; DNA: TGTGCCAGCAGCCAAGATCCTCGCGGCATGCTATATGGCTACACCTTC; CDR3: CASSQDPRGMLYGYTF
V: TRBV29-1; size: NA; D: NA; J: TRBJ1-1; DNA: TGCAGCGCCCGGACGGGGAGGGGAGCTTTCTTT; CDR3: CSARTGRGAFF
V: TRBV19; size: NA; D: TRBD1; J: TRBJ1-2; DNA: TGTGCCAGTAGTATGGGGCAGGGGGCTGACGGCTACACCTTC; CDR3: CASSMGQGADGYTF
V: TRBV5-5; size: NA; D: TRBD2; J: TRBJ2-3; DNA: TGTGCCAGCAGCGTTGGACTAGCGAGCACAGATACGCAGTATTTT; CDR3: CASSVGLASTDTQYF
V: TRBV7-3; size: NA; D: TRBD1; J: TRBJ1-1; DNA: TGTGCCAGCAGCTTACTTGGGACAGGGGGTAAAGCTTTCTTT; CDR3: CASSLLGTGGKAFF
V: TRBV5-6; size: NA; D: NA; J: TRBJ2-2; DNA: TGTGCCAGCATCGGGTGGGGAACAAAGAACACCGGGGAGCTGTTTTTT; CDR3: CASIGWGTKNTGELFF
V: TRBV7-6; size: NA; D: TRBD2; J: TRBJ2-5; DNA: TGTGCCAGCAGCTTAGGGCCTAGCGGGGGGACTCAAGAGACCCAGTACTTC; CDR3: CASSLGPSGGTQETQYF